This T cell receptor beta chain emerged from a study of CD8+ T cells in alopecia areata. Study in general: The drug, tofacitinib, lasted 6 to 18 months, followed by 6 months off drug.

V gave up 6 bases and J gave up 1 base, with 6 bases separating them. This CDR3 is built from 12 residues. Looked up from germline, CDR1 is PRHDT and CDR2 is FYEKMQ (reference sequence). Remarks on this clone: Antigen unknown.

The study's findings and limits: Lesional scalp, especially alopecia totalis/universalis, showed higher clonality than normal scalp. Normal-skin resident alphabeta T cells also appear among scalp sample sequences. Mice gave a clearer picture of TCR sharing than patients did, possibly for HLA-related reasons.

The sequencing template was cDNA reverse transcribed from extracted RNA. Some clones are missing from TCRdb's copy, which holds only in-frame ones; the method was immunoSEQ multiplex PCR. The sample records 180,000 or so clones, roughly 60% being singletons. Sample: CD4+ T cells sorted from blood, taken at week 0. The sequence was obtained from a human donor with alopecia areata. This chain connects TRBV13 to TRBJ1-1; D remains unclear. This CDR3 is CASRDGNTEAFF. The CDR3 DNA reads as TGTGCCAGCAGAGACGGGAACACTGAAGCTTTCTTT.